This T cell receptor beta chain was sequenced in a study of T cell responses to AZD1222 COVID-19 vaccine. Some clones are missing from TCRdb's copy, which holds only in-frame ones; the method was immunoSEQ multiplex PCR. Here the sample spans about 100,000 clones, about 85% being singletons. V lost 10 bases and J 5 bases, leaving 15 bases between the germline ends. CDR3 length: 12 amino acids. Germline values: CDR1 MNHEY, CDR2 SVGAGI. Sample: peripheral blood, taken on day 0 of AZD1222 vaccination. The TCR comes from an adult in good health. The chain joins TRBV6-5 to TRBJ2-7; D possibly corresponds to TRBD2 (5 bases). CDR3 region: CATLLVLHEQYF. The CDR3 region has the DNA TGTGCCACCTTACTAGTCCTCCACGAGCAGTACTTC.